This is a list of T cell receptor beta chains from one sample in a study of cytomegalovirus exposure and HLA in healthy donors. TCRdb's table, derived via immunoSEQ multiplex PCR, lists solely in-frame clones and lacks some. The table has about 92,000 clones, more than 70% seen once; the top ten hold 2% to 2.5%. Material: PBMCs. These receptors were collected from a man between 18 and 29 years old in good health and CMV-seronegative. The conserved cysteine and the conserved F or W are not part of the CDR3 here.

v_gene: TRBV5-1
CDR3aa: ASSLLPGEVTEAF

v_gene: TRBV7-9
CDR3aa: ASSLGQGLDYGYT

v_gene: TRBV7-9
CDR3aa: SSSLGQGSHYGYT

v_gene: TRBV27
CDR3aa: ASSNDRVWGDTQY

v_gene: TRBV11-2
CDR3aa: ASSSVGVNTEAF

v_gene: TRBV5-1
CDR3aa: ASSFKETQY

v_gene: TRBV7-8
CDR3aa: ASSFPGDENTDTQY

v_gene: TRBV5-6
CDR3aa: ASSLEGGASNEQF

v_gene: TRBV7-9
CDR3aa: SSSLTSGPYNEQF

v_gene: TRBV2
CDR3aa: ASSEALQLAGDYEQY

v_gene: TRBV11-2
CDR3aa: ASSLVYRGLENTEAF

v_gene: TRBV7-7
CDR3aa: ASSLERTDTQY

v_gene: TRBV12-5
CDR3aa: ASGLAPPLGALYGYT

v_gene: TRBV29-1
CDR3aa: SVSGTGVNTDTQY

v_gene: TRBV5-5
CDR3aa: ASSPSLWEQY

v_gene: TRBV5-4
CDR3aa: ASSLQGARGYT

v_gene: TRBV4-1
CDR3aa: ASSQDGEQF

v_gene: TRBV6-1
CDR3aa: ASSGRQGIQPQH

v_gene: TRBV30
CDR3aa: AWSVTVNTEAF

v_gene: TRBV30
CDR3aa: AWSVNRAANYGYT

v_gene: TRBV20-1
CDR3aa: SARTPAEAF

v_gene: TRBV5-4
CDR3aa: ASSGDRGSPEAF

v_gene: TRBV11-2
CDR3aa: ASSLAAGAGQPQH

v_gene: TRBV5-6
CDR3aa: ASSPYRERRGLADTQY

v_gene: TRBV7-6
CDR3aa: ASSPVNGGARSGELF

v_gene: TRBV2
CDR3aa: ASRDINSPLH

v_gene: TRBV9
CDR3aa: ASSVGAGPETQY

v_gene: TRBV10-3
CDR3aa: AISESERSYNSPLH

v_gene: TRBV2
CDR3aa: ASTRDRAEKLF